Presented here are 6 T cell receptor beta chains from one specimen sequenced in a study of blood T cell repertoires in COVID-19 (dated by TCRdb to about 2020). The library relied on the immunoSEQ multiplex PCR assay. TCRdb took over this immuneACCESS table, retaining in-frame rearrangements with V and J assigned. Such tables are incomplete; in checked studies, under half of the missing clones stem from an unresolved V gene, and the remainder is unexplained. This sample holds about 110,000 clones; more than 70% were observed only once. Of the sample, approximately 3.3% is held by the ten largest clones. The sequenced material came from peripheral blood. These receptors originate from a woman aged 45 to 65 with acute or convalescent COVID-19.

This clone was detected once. In DNA, the CDR3 is TGTGCCAGCAGCCCTGGGACTAGCGGGAGGGAGCAGTTCTTC. Translating it yields CASSPGTSGREQFF. This chain uses TRBV3-1 (or the pseudogene TRBV3-2) with TRBJ2-1; 15 positions agree with TRBD2. The length of the CDR3 is 14 residues. Germline V lookup: CDR1 LGHDT, CDR2 YNNKEL (reference sequence). Germline trimming cut 4 bases from V and 10 bases from J; bases unmatched to any gene: 2.

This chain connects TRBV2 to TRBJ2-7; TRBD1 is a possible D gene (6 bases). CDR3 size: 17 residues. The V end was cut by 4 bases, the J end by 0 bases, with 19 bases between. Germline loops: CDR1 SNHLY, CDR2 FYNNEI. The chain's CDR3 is CASSAVRGPINSYEQYF. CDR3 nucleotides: TGTGCCAGCAGTGCGGTCAGGGGACCGATCAACTCCTACGAGCAGTACTTC.

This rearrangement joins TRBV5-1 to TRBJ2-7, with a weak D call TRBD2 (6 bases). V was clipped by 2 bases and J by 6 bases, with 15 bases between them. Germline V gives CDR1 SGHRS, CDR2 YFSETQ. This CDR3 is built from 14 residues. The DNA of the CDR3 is TGCGCCAGCAGCTTCAATCCGGGACTCTTCGAGCAGTACTTC. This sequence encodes CASSFNPGLFEQYF.

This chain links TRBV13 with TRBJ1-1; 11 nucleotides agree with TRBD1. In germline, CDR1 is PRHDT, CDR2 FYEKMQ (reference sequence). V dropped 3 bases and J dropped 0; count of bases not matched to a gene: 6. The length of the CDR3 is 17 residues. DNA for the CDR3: TGTGCCAGCAGCTTCCGGGACAGGGGGTTTCTGAACACTGAAGCTTTCTTT. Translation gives CASSFRDRGFLNTEAFF. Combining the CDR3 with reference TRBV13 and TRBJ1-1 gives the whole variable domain AAGVIQSPRHLIKEKRETATLKCYPIPRHDTVYWYQQGPGQDPQFLISFYEKMQSDKGSIPDRFSAQQFSDYHSELNMSSLELGDSALYFCASSFRDRGFLNTEAFFGQGTRLTVV.

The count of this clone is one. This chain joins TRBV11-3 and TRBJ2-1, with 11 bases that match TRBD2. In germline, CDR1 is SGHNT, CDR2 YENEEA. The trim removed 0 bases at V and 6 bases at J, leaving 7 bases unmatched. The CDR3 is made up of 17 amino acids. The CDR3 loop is CASSLDPGLAGSNEQFF. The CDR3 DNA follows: TGTGCCAGCAGCTTAGATCCAGGACTAGCGGGTTCCAATGAGCAGTTCTTC.

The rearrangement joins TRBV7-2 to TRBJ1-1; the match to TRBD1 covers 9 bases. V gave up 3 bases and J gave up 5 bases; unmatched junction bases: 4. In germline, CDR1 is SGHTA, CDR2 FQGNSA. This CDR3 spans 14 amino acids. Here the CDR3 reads CASSFDRGVTEAFF. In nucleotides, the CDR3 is TGTGCCAGCAGCTTCGACAGGGGGGTGACTGAAGCTTTCTTT.